These 10 T cell receptor beta chains originate from one sample sequenced in a study of T-cell reconstitution after alpha-beta-depleted transplantation in children. This sample's TCRbeta library carried unique molecular identifier barcodes. TCRdb redid the calling of the PCR reads with MiXCR, one entry per CDR3 protein. Of over 120,000 distinct CDR3 sequences listed, about 8.8% are singletons. Sequenced material: PBMCs, mostly from graft donor cells, taken 180 days after TCRalphabeta/CD19-depleted stem cell transplant. The receptors derive from a female patient aged 2-15 years who had a stem cell transplant for congenital amegakaryocytic thrombocytopenia, so the T cells may come from the graft donor.

This clonotype was detected a few times. The chain has TRBV12-3 or TRBV12-4 and TRBJ1-4, with 9 nucleotides matching TRBD1. The J segment lost 8 bases and the V segment lost 6 bases, leaving 7 bases of the junction unmatched. This CDR3 is built from 14 residues. CDR3 nucleotides: TGTGCCAGCAGCAAAGGACAGGGGCGGGAAAAACTGTTTTTT. It translates to CASSKGQGREKLFF.

This clonotype has ten or more counts. The rearrangement uses TRBV20-1 and TRBJ1-5; 7 bases align to TRBD1. Germline V gives CDR1 DFQATT, CDR2 SNEGSKA (reference sequence). CDR3 length: 12 residues. The V gene end was trimmed by 3 bases and the J gene end by 6 bases; junction bases not matched to a gene: 2. The CDR3 DNA sequence: TGCAGTGCTAGGACAGGGAGTCAGCCCCAGCATTTT. It is translated as CSARTGSQPQHF.

A few counts support this clonotype. The chain carries TRBV24-1 and TRBJ2-3, with D tentatively TRBD1 (7 bases). This CDR3 is built from 18 residues. V lost 0 bases and J lost 0, with 15 bases in between. Germline loops: CDR1 KGHDR, CDR2 SFDVKD. In DNA form, the CDR3 reads TGTGCCACCAGTGATTTGCCCTTGACAGGGACTAGCACAGATACGCAGTATTTT. Protein product: CATSDLPLTGTSTDTQYF.

This clonotype was seen ten or more times. The chain has TRBV10-1 and TRBJ2-1, with D unclear. Germline V CDR1 and CDR2: WNHNN, SYGVQD (reference sequence). The CDR3 length is 13 residues. Trimming cost V 2 bases and J 3 bases, with 5 bases left between them. The CDR3 is CASSETVYNEQFF. CDR3 bases: TGCGCCAGCAGTGAGACAGTCTACAATGAGCAGTTCTTC.

Only a few counts were recorded for this clonotype. The V call is TRBV19, the J call TRBJ1-1, with D possibly matching TRBD1 (6 bases). This CDR3 has 16 residues. The V gene lost 5 bases and the J gene lost 8 bases, with 24 bases spanning the gap. From germline, CDR1 is LNHDA and CDR2 SQIVND (reference sequence). The CDR3 sequence: CASSGRHKGGPSEAFF. CDR3 nucleotides: TGTGCCAGTAGTGGCAGACACAAGGGGGGACCCTCAGAAGCTTTCTTT.

Many counts were recorded for this clonotype. The DNA for the CDR3 is TGCAGTGCTAGCGCCGAAGGACTAGCGGGAGTAAAGGAGCAGTACTTC. Protein product: CSASAEGLAGVKEQYF. The genes are TRBV20-1 and TRBJ2-7; 13 bases agree with TRBD2. Germline-derived CDR1 and CDR2 are DFQATT and SNEGSKA (reference sequence). V shed 3 bases, J shed 7 bases, and the junction held 12 bases outside the gene matches. The CDR3 length is 16 residues.

This chain joins TRBV12-5 and TRBJ2-7; TRBD1 matches at 8 bases. Germline V gene data show CDR1 as LGHNT and CDR2 as FRNRAP. V shed 1 base, J shed 3 bases, and the junction held 8 bases outside the gene matches. The CDR3 is 16 amino acids. The CDR3 reads CASGLASDRVVYEQYF. CDR3 sequence (DNA): TGTGCTAGTGGTTTGGCTTCGGACAGGGTTGTCTACGAGCAGTACTTC. Using reference TRBV12-5 and TRBJ2-7 for the parts outside the CDR3, the full variable domain is DARVTQTPRHKVTEMGQEVTMRCQPILGHNTVFWYRQTMMQGLELLAYFRNRAPLDDSGMPKDRFSAEMPDATLATLKIQPSEPRDSAVYFCASGLASDRVVYEQYFGPGTRLTVT.

A note on this clonotype: This may stem from a read error, because a much larger clone lies one nucleotide away. The rearrangement joins TRBV20-1 to TRBJ2-7, with TRBD1 matching over 10 bases. Germline CDR1 is DFQATT and CDR2 is SNEGSKA (reference sequence). CDR3 length equals 14 residues. Trimming at V came to 5 bases and at J to 9 bases, leaving 13 bases not matched to a gene. CDR3 loop: CSAPRTGGRNVQYF. The DNA of the CDR3 is TGCAGTGCTCCTCGGACAGGGGGAAGGAACGTGCAGTACTTC.

This clonotype was observed at least ten times. V is TRBV28 and J is TRBJ1-5; D is unresolved. This CDR3 contains 15 residues. Germline lookup yields CDR1 MDHEN and CDR2 SYDVKM. The V end was cut by 5 bases, the J end by 0 bases, with 11 bases between. The CDR3 DNA reads as TGTGCCAGCAGTGTGAAACGTTTTAGCAATCAGCCCCAGCATTTT. This codes for CASSVKRFSNQPQHF.

This clonotype was seen ten or more times. The chain combines TRBV5-8 with TRBJ1-4; maybe TRBD1 (5 bases). This CDR3 comprises 16 residues. V lost 3 bases and J lost 3, with 15 bases in between. Germline-derived CDR1 and CDR2 are SGHTS and YDEGEE. The CDR3 nucleotides are TGTGCCAGCAGCTGGAGGGGATATTTGGCTAATGAAAAACTGTTTTTT. Encoded protein: CASSWRGYLANEKLFF.